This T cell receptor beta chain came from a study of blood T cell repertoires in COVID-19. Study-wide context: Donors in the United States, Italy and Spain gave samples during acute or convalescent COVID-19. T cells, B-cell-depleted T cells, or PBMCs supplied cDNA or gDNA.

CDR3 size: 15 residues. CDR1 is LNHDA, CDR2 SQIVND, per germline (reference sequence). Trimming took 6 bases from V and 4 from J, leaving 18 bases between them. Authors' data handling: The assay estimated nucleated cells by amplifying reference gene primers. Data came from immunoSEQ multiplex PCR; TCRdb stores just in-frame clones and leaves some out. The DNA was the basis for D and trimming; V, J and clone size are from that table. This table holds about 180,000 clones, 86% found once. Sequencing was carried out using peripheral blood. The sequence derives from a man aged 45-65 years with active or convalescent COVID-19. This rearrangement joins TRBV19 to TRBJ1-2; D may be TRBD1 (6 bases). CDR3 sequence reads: CASRNGEGVLYGYTF. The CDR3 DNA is TGTGCCAGTAGGAATGGGGAGGGGGTCCTCTATGGCTACACCTTC.